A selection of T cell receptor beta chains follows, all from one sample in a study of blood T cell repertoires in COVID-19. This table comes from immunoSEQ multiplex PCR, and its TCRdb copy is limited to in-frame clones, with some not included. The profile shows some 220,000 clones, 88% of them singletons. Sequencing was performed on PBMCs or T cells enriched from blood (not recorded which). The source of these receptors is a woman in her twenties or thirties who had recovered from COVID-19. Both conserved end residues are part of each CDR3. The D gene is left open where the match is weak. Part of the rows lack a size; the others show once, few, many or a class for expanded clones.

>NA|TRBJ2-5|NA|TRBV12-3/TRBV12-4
TGTGCCAGCAGTTCCTCTCAGGGTAGGACCCAGTACTTC
CASSSSQGRTQYF
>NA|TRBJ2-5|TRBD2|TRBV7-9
TGTGCCAGCAGCAAACGGGGGGGACAAGAGACCCAGTACTTC
CASSKRGGQETQYF
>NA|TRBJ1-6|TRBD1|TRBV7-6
TGTGCCAGCAGGCCCGGGACAGGGGGGATGGAAAATTCACCCCTCCACTTT
CASRPGTGGMENSPLHF
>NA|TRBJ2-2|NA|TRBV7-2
TGTGCCAGCAGCTTAGGACGGGACACCGGGGAGCTGTTTTTT
CASSLGRDTGELFF
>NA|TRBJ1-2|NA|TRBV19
TGTGCCAGTAGTCGTCGGAGACTTCCCTATGGCTACACCTTC
CASSRRRLPYGYTF
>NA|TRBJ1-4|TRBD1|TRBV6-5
TGTGCCAGCAGTCGGGACAGGGTTGAAAAACTGTTTTTT
CASSRDRVEKLFF
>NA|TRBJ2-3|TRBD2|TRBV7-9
TGTGCCAGCAGATCCAGCGGGGTAAACACAGATACGCAGTATTTT
CASRSSGVNTDTQYF
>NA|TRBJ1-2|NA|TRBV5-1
TGCGCCAGCAGCCCACGGACAGCGAACTATGGCTACACCTTC
CASSPRTANYGYTF
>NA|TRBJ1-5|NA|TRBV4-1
TGCGCCAGCAGCCAAGATGGGCTGGTTCAGCCCCAGCATTTT
CASSQDGLVQPQHF
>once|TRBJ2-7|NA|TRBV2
TGTGCCAGCAGTTCGGGTTCCTACGAGCAGTACTTC
CASSSGSYEQYF
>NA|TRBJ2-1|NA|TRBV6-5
TGTGCCAGCAAACAGCACAATGAGCAGTTCTTC
CASKQHNEQFF
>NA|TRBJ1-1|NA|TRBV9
TGTGCCAGCAGGCGAAATCTGAACACTGAAGCTTTCTTT
CASRRNLNTEAFF
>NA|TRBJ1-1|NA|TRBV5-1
TGCGCCAGCAGCTTGGTGGTCGGGGGAACTGAAGCTTTCTTT
CASSLVVGGTEAFF
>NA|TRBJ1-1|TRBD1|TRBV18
TGTGCCAGCTCACCACCAAAGGGACAGGGTGGTGACACTGAAGCTTTCTTT
CASSPPKGQGGDTEAFF
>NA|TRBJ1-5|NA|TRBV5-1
TGCGCCAGCAGTTCCGGACAAAACAATCAGCCCCAGCATTTT
CASSSGQNNQPQHF
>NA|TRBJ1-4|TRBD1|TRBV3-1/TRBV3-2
TGTGCCAGCAGCCTGGACAGGGAAGGGGATGGTGAAAAACTGTTTTTT
CASSLDREGDGEKLFF
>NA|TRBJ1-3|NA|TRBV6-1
TGTGCCAGCAGTGAAGCGCTAGGCAGAAGTTCTGGAAACACCATATATTTT
CASSEALGRSSGNTIYF
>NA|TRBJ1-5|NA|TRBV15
TGTGCCACCAGCGTAAGTTCAGGTTTGGCAAATCAGCCCCAGCATTTT
CATSVSSGLANQPQHF
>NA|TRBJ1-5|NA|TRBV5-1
TGCGCCAGCAGCCCCCCGGCGGGCTATAGCAATCAGCCCCAGCATTTT
CASSPPAGYSNQPQHF
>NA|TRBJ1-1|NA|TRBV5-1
TGCGCCAGCAGCTTTACAGAAAACACTGAAGCTTTCTTT
CASSFTENTEAFF